The entry below gives a single TCR beta chain sequence along with its context. Its antigen is not identified. CDR3 length equals 14 residues. Trimming shortened V by 4 bases and J by 3 bases, and 10 bases separated the two germline ends. Germline CDR1 and CDR2: MGHDK and SYGVNS. These data belong to a study of shared clonotypes between healthy human individuals. The study's findings and limits: Estimated richness was generally greater in naive than memory subsets.

Sequencing was performed with immunoSEQ multiplex PCR; in TCRdb, only in-frame clones are kept and a portion is missing. The sample includes 950,000 to 1,200,000 clones, 77% of them seen just once. Donors, without exception, were Caucasian adults residing in Nashville, Tennessee. The sequence was obtained from a man aged 18 to 29 in good health. Some clones in this sample may be carry-over from other donors' samples. The chain carries TRBV25-1 and TRBJ1-5; TRBD1 might be the D (6 bases). The sequenced sample consisted of memory CD4+ T cells from PBMCs. Regarding subset: CD45RA-negative fraction. CDR3 amino acids: CASSVRGYNQPQHF. CDR3 sequence (DNA): TGTGCCAGCAGTGTCAGGGGCTACAATCAGCCCCAGCATTTT.